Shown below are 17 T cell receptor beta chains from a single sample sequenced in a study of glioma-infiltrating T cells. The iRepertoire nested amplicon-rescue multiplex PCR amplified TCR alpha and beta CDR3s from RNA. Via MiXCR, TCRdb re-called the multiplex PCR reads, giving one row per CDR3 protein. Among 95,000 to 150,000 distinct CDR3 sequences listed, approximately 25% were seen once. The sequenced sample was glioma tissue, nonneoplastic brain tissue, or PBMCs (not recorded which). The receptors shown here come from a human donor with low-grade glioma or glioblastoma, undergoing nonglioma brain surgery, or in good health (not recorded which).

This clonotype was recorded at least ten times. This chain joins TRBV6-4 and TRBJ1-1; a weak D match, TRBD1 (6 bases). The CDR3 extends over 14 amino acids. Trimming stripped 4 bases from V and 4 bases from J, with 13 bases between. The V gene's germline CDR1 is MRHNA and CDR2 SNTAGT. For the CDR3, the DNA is TGTGCCAGCAGTGCCGAGACAGGAACCACTGAAGCTTTCTTT. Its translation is CASSAETGTTEAFF.

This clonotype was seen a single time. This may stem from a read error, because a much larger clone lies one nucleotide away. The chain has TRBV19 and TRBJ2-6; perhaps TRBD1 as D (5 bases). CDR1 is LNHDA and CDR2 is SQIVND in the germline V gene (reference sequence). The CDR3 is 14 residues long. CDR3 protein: CASSMFPGANVMTF. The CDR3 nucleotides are TGTGCCAGTAGTATGTTTCCTGGGGCCAACGTCATGACTTTC.

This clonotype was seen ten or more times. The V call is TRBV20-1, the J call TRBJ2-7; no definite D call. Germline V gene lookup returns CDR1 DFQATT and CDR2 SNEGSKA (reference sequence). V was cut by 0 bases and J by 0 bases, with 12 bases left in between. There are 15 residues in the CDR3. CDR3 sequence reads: CSAREAGPSSYEQYF. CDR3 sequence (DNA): TGCAGTGCTAGAGAAGCCGGGCCCAGCTCCTACGAGCAGTACTTC.

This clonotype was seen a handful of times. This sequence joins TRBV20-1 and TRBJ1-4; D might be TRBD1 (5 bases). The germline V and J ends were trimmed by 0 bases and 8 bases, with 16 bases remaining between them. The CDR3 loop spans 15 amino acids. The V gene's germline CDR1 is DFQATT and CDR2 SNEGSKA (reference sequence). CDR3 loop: CSARDAQGIVEKLFF. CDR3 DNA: TGCAGTGCTAGAGATGCCCAGGGAATAGTAGAAAAACTGTTTTTT.

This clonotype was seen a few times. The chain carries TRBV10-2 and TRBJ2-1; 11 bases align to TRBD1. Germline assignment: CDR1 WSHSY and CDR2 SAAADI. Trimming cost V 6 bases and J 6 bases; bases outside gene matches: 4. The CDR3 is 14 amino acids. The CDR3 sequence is CASRPGTGGNEQFF. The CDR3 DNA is TGCGCCAGCAGACCCGGGACAGGGGGCAATGAGCAGTTCTTC.

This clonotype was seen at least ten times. The CDR3 is CASSFGTSVYNEQFF. The CDR3 DNA sequence: TGTGCCAGCAGCTTCGGGACTAGCGTTTACAATGAGCAGTTCTTC. V gene TRBV7-2 combines with J gene TRBJ2-1, with 10 bases that match TRBD2. J was trimmed by 4 bases and V by 3 bases; bases with no gene match: 3. This CDR3 contains 15 residues. CDR1 is SGHTA, CDR2 FQGNSA, per germline.

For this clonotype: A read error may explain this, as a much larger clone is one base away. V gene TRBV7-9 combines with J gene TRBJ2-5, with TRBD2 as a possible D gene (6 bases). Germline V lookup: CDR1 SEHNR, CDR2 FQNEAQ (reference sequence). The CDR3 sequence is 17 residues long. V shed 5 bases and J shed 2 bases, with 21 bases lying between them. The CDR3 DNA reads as TGTGCCAGCAGCCAAGGACTATCGGGATTGGCACAAGAGACCCAGTACTTC. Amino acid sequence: CASSQGLSGLAQETQYF.

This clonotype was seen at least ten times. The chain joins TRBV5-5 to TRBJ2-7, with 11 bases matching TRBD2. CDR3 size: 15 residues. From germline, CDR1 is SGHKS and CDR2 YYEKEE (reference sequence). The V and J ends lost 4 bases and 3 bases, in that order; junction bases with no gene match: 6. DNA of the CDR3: TGTGCCAGCAGCCTCCAGGGACTAGCGGACTACGAGCAGTACTTC. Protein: CASSLQGLADYEQYF.

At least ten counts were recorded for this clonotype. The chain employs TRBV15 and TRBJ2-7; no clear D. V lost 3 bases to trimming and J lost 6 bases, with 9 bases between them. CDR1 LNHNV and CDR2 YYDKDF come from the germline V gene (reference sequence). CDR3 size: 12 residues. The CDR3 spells CATSSLSSEQYF. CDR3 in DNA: TGTGCCACCAGCAGTCTTAGTTCCGAGCAGTACTTC.

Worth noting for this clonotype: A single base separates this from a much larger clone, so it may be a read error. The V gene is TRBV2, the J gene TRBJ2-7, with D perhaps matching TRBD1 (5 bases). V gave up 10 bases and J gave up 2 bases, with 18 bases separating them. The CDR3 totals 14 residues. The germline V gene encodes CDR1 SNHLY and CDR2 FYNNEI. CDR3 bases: TGTGCCACCGGTCTTGTGCAGGGCCCCTACGAGCAGTACTTC. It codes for CATGLVQGPYEQYF.

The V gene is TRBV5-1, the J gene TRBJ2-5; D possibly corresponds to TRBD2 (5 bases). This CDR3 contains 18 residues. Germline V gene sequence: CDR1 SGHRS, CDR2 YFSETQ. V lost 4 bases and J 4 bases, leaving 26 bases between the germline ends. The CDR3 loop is CASSHRDTRPQVRETQYF. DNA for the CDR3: TGCGCCAGCAGCCACCGGGATACAAGGCCACAAGTCAGAGAGACCCAGTACTTC.

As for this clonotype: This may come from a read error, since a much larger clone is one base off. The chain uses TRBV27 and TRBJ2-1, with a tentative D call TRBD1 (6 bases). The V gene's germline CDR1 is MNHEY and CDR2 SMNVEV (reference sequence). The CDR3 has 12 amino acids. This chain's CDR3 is CASSFPRQEPFF. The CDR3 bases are TGTGCCAGCAGTTTTCCACGACAGGAGCCGTTCTTC.

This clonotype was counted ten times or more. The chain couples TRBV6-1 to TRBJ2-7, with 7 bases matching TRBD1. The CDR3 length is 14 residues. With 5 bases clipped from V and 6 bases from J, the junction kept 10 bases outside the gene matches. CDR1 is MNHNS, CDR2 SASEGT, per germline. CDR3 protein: CASSHHRDRGEQYF. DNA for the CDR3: TGTGCCAGCAGTCACCACCGGGACAGAGGCGAGCAGTACTTC.

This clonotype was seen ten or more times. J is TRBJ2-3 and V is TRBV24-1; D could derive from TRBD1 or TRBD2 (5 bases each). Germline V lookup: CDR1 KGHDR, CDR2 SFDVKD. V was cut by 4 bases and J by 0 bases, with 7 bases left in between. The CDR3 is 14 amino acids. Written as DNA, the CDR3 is TGTGCCACCAGTGAAGGGGACAGCACAGATACGCAGTATTTT. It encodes CATSEGDSTDTQYF.

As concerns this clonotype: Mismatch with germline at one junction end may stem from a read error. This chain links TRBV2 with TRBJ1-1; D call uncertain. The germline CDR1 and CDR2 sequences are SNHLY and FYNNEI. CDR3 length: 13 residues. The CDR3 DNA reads TGTGCCAGCAGCGATAGTATTAAGACTGAAGCCTTCTTT. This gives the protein CASSDSIKTEAFF.

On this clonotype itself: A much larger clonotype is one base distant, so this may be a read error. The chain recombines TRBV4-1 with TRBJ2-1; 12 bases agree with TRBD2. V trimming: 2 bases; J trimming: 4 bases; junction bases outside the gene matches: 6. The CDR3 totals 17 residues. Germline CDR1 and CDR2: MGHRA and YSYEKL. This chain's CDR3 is CASSQSIGLAGYNEQFF. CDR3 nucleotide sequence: TGCGCCAGCAGCCAATCAATAGGACTAGCGGGGTACAATGAGCAGTTCTTC.

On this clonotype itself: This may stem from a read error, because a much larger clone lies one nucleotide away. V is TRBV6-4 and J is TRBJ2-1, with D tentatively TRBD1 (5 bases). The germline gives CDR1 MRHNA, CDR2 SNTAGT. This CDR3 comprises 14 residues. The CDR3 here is CASSESQEDNERFF. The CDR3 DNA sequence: TGTGCCAGCAGTGAATCACAGGAAGACAATGAGCGGTTCTTC.